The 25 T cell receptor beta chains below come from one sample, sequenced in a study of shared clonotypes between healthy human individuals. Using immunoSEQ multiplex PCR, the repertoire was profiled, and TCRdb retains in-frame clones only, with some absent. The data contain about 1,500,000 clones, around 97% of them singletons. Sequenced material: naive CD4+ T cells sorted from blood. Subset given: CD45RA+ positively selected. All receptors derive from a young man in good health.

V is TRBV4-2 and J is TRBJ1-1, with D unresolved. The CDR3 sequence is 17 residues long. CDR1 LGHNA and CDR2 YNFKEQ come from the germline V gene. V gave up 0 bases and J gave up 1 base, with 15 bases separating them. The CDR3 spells CASSQDLRRATNTEAFF. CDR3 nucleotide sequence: TGTGCCAGCAGCCAAGATCTGAGGAGGGCCACGAACACTGAAGCTTTCTTT.

The CDR3 DNA sequence: TGTGCTAGTGGTTTGGGGGACTGGGGGACCCAGTACTTC. It codes for CASGLGDWGTQYF. The gene calls are TRBV12-5 and TRBJ2-5; the D gene is possibly TRBD2 (6 bases). In germline, CDR1 is LGHNT, CDR2 FRNRAP. The CDR3 consists of 13 residues. Between the trimmed V and J ends, which lost 1 base and 7 bases, there was a span of 10 bases.

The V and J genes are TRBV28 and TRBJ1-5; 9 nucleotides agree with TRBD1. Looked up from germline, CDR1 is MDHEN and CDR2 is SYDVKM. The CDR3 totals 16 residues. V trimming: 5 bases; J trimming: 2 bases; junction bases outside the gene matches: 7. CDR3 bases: TGTGCCAGCAGTCCCCAAGGGACAGGGCGCAATCAGCCCCAGCATTTT. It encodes CASSPQGTGRNQPQHF.

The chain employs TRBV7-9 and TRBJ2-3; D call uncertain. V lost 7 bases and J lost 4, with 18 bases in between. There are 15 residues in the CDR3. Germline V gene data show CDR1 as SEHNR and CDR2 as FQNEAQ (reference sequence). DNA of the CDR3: TGTGCCAGCACCGCGGCCCCGTATCCGGCAGATACGCAGTATTTT. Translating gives CASTAAPYPADTQYF.

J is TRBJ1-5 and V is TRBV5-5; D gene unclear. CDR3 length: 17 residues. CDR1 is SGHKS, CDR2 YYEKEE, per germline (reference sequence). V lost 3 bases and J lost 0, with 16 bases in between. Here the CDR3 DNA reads TGTGCCAGCAGCTCCCCCCCAAGGGAGCTTAGCAATCAGCCCCAGCATTTT. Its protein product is CASSSPPRELSNQPQHF.

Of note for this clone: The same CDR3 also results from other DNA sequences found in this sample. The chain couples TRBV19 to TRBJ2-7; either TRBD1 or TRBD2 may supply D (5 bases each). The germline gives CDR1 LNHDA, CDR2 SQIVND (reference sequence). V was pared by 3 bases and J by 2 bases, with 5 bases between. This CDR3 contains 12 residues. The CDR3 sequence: CASSMGPYEQYF. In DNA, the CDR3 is TGTGCCAGTAGTATGGGACCCTACGAGCAGTACTTC.

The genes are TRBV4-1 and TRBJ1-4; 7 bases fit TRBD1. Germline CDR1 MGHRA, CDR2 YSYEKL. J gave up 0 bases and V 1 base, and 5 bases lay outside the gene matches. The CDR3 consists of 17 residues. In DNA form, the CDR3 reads TGCGCCAGCAGCCAAGGGGGACAGAGAGCAACTAATGAAAAACTGTTTTTT. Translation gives CASSQGGQRATNEKLFF.

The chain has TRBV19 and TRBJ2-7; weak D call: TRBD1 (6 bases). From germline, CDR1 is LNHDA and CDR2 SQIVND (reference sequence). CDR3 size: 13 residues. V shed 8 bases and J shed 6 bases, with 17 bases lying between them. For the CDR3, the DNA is TGTGCCAGTTCTTGGCAGGGGAGTGGCGAGCAGTACTTC. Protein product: CASSWQGSGEQYF. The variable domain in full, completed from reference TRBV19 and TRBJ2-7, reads DGGITQSPKYLFRKEGQNVTLSCEQNLNHDAMYWYRQDPGQGLRLIYYSQIVNDFQKGDIAEGYSVSREKKESFPLTVTSAQKNPTAFYLCASSWQGSGEQYFGPGTRLTVT.

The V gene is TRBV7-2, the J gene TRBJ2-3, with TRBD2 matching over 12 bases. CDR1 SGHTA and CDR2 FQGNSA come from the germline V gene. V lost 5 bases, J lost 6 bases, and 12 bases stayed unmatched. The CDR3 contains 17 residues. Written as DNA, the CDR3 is TGTGCCAGCAGCCCCTTAAAAAGGGGACTAGCGGGCGATACGCAGTATTTT. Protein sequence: CASSPLKRGLAGDTQYF.

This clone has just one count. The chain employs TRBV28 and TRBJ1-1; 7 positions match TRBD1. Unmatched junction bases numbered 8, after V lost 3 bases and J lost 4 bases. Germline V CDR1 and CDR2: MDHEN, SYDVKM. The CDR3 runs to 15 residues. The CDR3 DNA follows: TGTGCCAGCAGTTTTGGTGCCAGGGGGGGCACTGAAGCTTTCTTT. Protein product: CASSFGARGGTEAFF.

This CDR3 is CASSVAATATYGYTF. The DNA for the CDR3 is TGTGCCAGCAGCGTAGCAGCGACAGCGACCTATGGCTACACCTTC. This sequence joins TRBV9 and TRBJ1-2; TRBD1 is a possible D gene (5 bases). The V and J ends lost 0 bases and 4 bases respectively, with 13 bases between them. CDR1 and CDR2 (germline): SGDLS, YYNGEE. The CDR3 has 15 residues.

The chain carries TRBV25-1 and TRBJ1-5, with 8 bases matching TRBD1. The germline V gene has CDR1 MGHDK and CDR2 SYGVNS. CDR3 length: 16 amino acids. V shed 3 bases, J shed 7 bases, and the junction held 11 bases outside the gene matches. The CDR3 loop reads CASSDNFGQGRQPQHF. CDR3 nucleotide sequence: TGTGCCAGCAGTGACAATTTCGGACAGGGAAGGCAGCCCCAGCATTTT.

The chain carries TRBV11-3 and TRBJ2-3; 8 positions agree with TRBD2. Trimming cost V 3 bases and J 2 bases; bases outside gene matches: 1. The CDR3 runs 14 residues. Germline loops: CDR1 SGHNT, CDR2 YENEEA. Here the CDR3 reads CASSLGLVTDTQYF. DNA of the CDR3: TGTGCCAGCAGCTTGGGACTAGTCACAGATACGCAGTATTTT.

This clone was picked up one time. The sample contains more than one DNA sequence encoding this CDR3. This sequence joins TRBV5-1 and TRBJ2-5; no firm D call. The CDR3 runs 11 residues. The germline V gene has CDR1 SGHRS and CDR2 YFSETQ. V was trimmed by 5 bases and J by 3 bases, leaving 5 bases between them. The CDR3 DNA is TGCGCCAGCAGACGCGAAGAGACCCAGTACTTC. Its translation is CASRREETQYF.

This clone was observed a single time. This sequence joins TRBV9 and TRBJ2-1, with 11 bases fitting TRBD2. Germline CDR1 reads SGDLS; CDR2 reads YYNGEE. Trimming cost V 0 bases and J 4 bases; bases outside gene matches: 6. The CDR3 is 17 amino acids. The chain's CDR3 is CASSVEGTSGTYNEQFF. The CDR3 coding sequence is TGTGCCAGCAGCGTAGAAGGGACTAGCGGTACATACAATGAGCAGTTCTTC.

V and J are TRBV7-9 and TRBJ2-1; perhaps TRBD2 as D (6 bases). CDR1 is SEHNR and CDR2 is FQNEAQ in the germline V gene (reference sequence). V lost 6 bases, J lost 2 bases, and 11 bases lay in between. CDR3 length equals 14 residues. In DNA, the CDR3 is TGTGCCAGCAGACCTAGCGTTACCTACAATGAGCAGTTCTTC. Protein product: CASRPSVTYNEQFF.

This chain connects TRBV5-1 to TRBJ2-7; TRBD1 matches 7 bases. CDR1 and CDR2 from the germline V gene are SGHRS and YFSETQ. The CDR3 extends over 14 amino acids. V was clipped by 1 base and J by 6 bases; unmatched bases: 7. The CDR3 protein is CASSLNRGRFEQYF. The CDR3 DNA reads TGCGCCAGCAGCTTGAACAGGGGACGTTTCGAGCAGTACTTC.

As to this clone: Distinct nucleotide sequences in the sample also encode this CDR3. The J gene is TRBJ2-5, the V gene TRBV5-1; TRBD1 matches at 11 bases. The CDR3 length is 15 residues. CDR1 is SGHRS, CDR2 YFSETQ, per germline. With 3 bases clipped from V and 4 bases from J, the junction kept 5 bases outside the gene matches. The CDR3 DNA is TGCGCCAGCAGCTCTGGACAGGGGGCTTCAGAGACCCAGTACTTC. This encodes CASSSGQGASETQYF. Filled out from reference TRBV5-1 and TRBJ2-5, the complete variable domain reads KAGVTQTPRYLIKTRGQQVTLSCSPISGHRSVSWYQQTPGQGLQFLFEYFSETQRNKGNFPGRFSGRQFSNSRSEMNVSTLELGDSALYLCASSSGQGASETQYFGPGTRLLVL.

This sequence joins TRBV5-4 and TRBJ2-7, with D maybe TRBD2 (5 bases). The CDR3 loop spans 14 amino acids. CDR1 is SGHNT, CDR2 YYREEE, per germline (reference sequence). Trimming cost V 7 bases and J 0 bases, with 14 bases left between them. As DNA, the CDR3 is TGTGCCAGCTTTTTAGATCGGGACTCCTACGAGCAGTACTTC. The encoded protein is CASFLDRDSYEQYF.

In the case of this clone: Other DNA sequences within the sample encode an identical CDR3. DNA of the CDR3: TGCGCCAGCAGCTCCGAGCTAGCGGGAGAGACCCAGTACTTC. This translates into CASSSELAGETQYF. The gene calls are TRBV5-1 and TRBJ2-5; 8 positions agree with TRBD2. The germline CDR1 and CDR2 sequences are SGHRS and YFSETQ. The CDR3 spans 14 residues. V lost 3 bases, J lost 4 bases, and 5 bases stayed unmatched.

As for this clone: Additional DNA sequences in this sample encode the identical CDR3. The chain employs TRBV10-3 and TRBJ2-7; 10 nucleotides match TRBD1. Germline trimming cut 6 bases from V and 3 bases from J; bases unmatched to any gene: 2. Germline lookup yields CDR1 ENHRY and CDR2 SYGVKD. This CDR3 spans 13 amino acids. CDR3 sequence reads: CAISGQGDYEQYF. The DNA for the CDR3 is TGTGCCATCAGCGGACAGGGGGACTACGAGCAGTACTTC.

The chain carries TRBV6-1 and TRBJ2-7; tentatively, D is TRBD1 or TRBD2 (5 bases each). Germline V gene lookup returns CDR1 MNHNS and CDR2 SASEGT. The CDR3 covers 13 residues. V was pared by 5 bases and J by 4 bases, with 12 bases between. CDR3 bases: TGTGCCAGCAGTAGGGACGCCACTTACGAGCAGTACTTC. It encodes CASSRDATYEQYF.

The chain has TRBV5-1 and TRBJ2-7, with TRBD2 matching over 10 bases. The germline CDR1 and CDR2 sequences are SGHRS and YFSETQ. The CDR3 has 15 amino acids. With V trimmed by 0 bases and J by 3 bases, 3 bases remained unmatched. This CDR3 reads CASSLVLAGFYEQYF. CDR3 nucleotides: TGCGCCAGCAGCTTGGTACTAGCGGGATTCTACGAGCAGTACTTC.

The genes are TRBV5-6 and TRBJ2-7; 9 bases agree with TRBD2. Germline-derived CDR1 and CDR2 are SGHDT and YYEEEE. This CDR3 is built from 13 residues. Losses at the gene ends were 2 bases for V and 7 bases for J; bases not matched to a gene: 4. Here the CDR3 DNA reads TGTGCCAGCAGCTTTTGGACTAGCGAGGAGCAGTACTTC. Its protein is CASSFWTSEEQYF. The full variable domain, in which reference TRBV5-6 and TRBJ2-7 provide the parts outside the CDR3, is DAGVTQSPTHLIKTRGQQVTLRCSPKSGHDTVSWYQQALGQGPQFIFQYYEEEERQRGNFPDRFSGHQFPNYSSELNVNALLLGDSALYLCASSFWTSEEQYFGPGTRLTVT.

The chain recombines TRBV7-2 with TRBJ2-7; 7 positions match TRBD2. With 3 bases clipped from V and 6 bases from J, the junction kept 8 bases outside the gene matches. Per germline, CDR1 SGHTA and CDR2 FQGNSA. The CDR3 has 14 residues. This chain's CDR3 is CASSLVREKFEQYF. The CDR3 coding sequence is TGTGCCAGCAGCTTGGTGCGGGAGAAATTCGAGCAGTACTTC.